This T cell receptor (beta chain) is from a study of blood T cell repertoires in COVID-19. Study at large: The origin of the acute and convalescent COVID-19 samples was the United States, Italy and Spain.

Measured with immunoSEQ multiplex PCR; TCRdb has only the in-frame clones, and not every one. Counted here are around 250,000 clones, about 87% occurring once; the ten biggest clones make up 2.5% to 3.5%. V gave up 3 bases and J gave up 0 bases; unmatched junction bases: 9. The V gene's germline CDR1 is DFQATT and CDR2 SNEGSKA (reference sequence). This CDR3 has 16 amino acids. The chain joins TRBV20-1 to TRBJ2-3; 7 positions agree with TRBD2. This sequence originates from a woman aged 40-49 years who had been exposed to COVID-19. The sequenced sample was PBMCs or T cells enriched from blood (not recorded which). The CDR3 loop reads CSASNPASGSTDTQYF. CDR3 nucleotide sequence: TGCAGTGCTAGTAATCCTGCTAGCGGCAGCACAGATACGCAGTATTTT.